This T cell receptor beta chain stems from a study of T cell changes during pregnancy in multiple sclerosis. Clones were sequenced by immunoSEQ multiplex PCR, and TCRdb holds only the in-frame ones, with some missing. The sample has about 60,000 clones; roughly 93% are singletons. Per germline, CDR1 SNHLY and CDR2 FYNNEI. Trimming took off 10 bases at V and 1 base at J, with 16 bases between the two ends. The CDR3 covers 14 residues. The clonotype was recovered from a female donor with multiple sclerosis, enrolled in a pregnancy study. Sequenced here: CD8+ T cells from peripheral blood mononuclear cells, sampled in the second trimester of pregnancy. The chain joins TRBV2 to TRBJ1-1; D not certain. For the CDR3, the DNA is TGTGCCACCGAAAGGGAGCTGGGGAACACTGAAGCTTTCTTT. Protein product: CATERELGNTEAFF.